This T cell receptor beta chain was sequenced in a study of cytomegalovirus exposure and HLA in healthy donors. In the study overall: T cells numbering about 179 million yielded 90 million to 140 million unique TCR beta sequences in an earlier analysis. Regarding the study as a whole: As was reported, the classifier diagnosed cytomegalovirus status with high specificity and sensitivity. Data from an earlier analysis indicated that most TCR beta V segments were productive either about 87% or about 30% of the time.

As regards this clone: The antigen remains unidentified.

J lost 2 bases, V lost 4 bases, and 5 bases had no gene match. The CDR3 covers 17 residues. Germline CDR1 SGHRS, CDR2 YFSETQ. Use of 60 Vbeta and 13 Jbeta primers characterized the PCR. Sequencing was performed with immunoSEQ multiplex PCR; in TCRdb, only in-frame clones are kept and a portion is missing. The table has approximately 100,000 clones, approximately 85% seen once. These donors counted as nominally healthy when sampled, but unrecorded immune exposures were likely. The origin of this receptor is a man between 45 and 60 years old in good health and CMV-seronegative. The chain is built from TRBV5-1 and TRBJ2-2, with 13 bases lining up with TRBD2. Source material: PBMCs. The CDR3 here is CASSPGLAGANTGELFF. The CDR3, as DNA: TGCGCCAGCAGCCCTGGACTAGCGGGGGCCAACACCGGGGAGCTGTTTTTT.